This entry lists 30 T cell receptor beta chains sequenced from one sample in a study of cytomegalovirus exposure and HLA in healthy donors (TCRdb year 2017). Library prep was done by the immunoSEQ multiplex PCR assay. For the multiplex PCR, a mixture combining 60 forward primers for TCR Vbeta segments and 13 reverse primers for TCR Jbeta segments was used. The clones in this table, taken by TCRdb from immuneACCESS, are in-frame only. Not every clone is retained; where verified, under half of the shortfall comes from an unresolved V gene, and the cause of the rest is unknown. The sample profile shows roughly 120,000 clones; just over 15% of them were found once. The ten largest clonotypes hold over 1.5% of the sample. Sequencing input: PBMCs. These receptors were taken from a woman between 18 and 30 years old in good health and CMV-seronegative.

This clone was seen only a few times. This rearrangement joins TRBV6-5 to TRBJ1-1, with D hard to call. The V gene's germline CDR1 is MNHEY and CDR2 SVGAGI. The CDR3 consists of 11 residues. Trimming removed 6 bases at V and 6 bases at J, with 8 bases between. As DNA, the CDR3 is TGTGCCAGCAGAAACTACGCTGAAGCTTTCTTT. This encodes CASRNYAEAFF.

The CDR3 reads CASSQGRLSGETQYF. CDR3 DNA: TGCGCCAGCAGCCAAGGGAGACTGAGCGGAGAGACCCAGTACTTC. The chain combines TRBV4-1 with TRBJ2-5, with D tentatively TRBD2 (5 bases). CDR3 length equals 15 residues. The V gene lost 1 base and the J gene lost 4 bases, with 13 bases spanning the gap. Germline V gene data show CDR1 as MGHRA and CDR2 as YSYEKL.

This clone has only a few counts. The rearrangement joins TRBV1 to TRBJ1-4; the table's D call, TRBD1, was not checked against the DNA. TRBV1 has pseudogene status. The CDR3 covers 16 residues. The CDR3: CTSSQGGGTTNEKLFF. CDR3 sequence (DNA): TGCACCAGCAGCCAAGGAGGGGGTACAACTAATGAAAAACTGTTTTTT.

This chain connects TRBV4-1 to TRBJ2-2; D is possibly TRBD2 (5 bases). The V end lost 7 bases, the J end lost 1 base, and 10 bases lay between the germline ends. Germline assignment: CDR1 MGHRA and CDR2 YSYEKL. The CDR3 sequence is 14 residues long. In DNA form, the CDR3 reads TGCGCCAGCAAAATGGGAGAGAACACCGGGGAGCTGTTTTTT. This gives the protein CASKMGENTGELFF.

On this clone itself: Other DNA sequences of this sample code for an identical CDR3. V and J are TRBV9 and TRBJ2-6; possible D gene TRBD1, 6 bases. CDR1 is SGDLS, CDR2 YYNGEE, per germline. V was clipped by 0 bases and J by 2 bases, with 6 bases between them. The CDR3 runs to 15 residues. The chain's CDR3 is CASSVEGAGANVLTF. The CDR3 DNA sequence: TGTGCCAGCAGCGTAGAGGGGGCTGGGGCCAACGTCCTGACTTTC.

This clone was counted a few times. The rearrangement links TRBV5-4 to TRBJ2-3; TRBD1 is a possible D gene (5 bases). This CDR3 is built from 15 residues. Germline V CDR1 and CDR2: SGHNT, YYREEE (reference sequence). Trimming took 4 bases from V and 1 from J, leaving 13 bases between them. CDR3 sequence reads: CASSIQGRGTDTQYF. The CDR3 region has the DNA TGTGCCAGCAGCATCCAGGGAAGGGGCACAGATACGCAGTATTTT. Variable domain in full (rest from reference TRBV5-4 and TRBJ2-3): ETGVTQSPTHLIKTRGQQVTLRCSSQSGHNTVSWYQQALGQGPQFIFQYYREEENGRGNFPPRFSGLQFPNYSSELNVNALELDDSALYLCASSIQGRGTDTQYFGPGTRLTVL.

This clone came up a few times. The chain is built from TRBV2 and TRBJ2-7, with TRBD1 as a possible D gene (6 bases). Trimming cost V 6 bases and J 6 bases, with 9 bases left between them. The CDR3 is made up of 11 amino acids. CDR1 is SNHLY and CDR2 is FYNNEI in the germline V gene. CDR3 bases: TGTGCCAGCAGGAACAGGGTCGAGCAGTACTTC. Translated, it gives CASRNRVEQYF.

V usage is TRBV25-1 and J usage is TRBJ1-2; TRBD1 is a possible D gene (5 bases). V lost 3 bases and J 4 bases, leaving 12 bases between the germline ends. Germline-derived CDR1 and CDR2 are MGHDK and SYGVNS. This CDR3 is built from 14 residues. The CDR3 bases are TGTGCCAGCAGTGACCAGGGAGGATCCTATGGCTACACCTTC. This codes for CASSDQGGSYGYTF.

The rearrangement joins TRBV5-1 to TRBJ2-5; TRBD2 agrees at 11 bases. CDR3 length: 15 amino acids. V lost 0 bases and J lost 9; bases outside the gene matches: 7. Germline CDR1 and CDR2: SGHRS and YFSETQ. CDR3 sequence reads: CASSLVASGGSSQYF. CDR3 sequence (DNA): TGCGCCAGCAGCTTGGTGGCTAGCGGGGGGTCGTCCCAGTACTTC.

With respect to this clone: In the same sample, other DNA sequences code for this CDR3. The chain employs TRBV5-4 and TRBJ1-1, with D unclear. CDR1 and CDR2 from the germline V gene are SGHNT and YYREEE (reference sequence). The CDR3 has 12 residues. V lost 4 bases, J lost 1 base, and 5 bases lay in between. CDR3 sequence reads: CASSPGNTEAFF. In DNA, the CDR3 is TGTGCCAGCAGCCCGGGGAACACTGAAGCTTTCTTT. Filled out from reference TRBV5-4 and TRBJ1-1, the complete variable domain reads ETGVTQSPTHLIKTRGQQVTLRCSSQSGHNTVSWYQQALGQGPQFIFQYYREEENGRGNFPPRFSGLQFPNYSSELNVNALELDDSALYLCASSPGNTEAFFGQGTRLTVV.

In its sample, this clone was seen once. The gene calls are TRBV7-2 and TRBJ1-6; D not resolved. The CDR3 contains 16 residues. The ends were cut back, 2 bases at V and 2 bases at J, with 10 bases in the middle. Germline loops: CDR1 SGHTA, CDR2 FQGNSA. The CDR3 loop reads CASSLISPAYNSPLHF. As DNA, the CDR3 is TGTGCCAGCAGCTTAATTTCGCCGGCCTATAATTCACCCCTCCACTTT.

This clone has only a few counts. The chain carries TRBV6-6 and TRBJ1-2; maybe TRBD1 (6 bases). The germline CDR1 and CDR2 sequences are MNHNY and SVGAGI (reference sequence). V lost 4 bases and J 0 bases, leaving 12 bases between the germline ends. The CDR3 is made up of 15 amino acids. This chain's CDR3 is CASSFTGPPNYGYTF. The DNA of the CDR3 is TGTGCCAGCAGTTTCACAGGGCCCCCTAACTATGGCTACACCTTC.

There are a few counts of this clone. The chain is built from TRBV7-9 and TRBJ2-5; 7 bases agree with TRBD1. CDR1 and CDR2 from the germline V gene are SEHNR and FQNEAQ (reference sequence). CDR3 length: 15 residues. J lost 1 base, V lost 4 bases, and 6 bases had no gene match. The CDR3 DNA follows: TGTGCCAGCAGCTGGCTCGGGACAGTCCAAGAGACCCAGTACTTC. It translates to CASSWLGTVQETQYF.

This rearrangement joins TRBV7-3 to TRBJ2-3; 8 nucleotides line up with TRBD2. V dropped 3 bases and J dropped 2; count of bases not matched to a gene: 7. The CDR3 runs to 16 residues. CDR1 is SGHTA and CDR2 is FQGTGA in the germline V gene. The CDR3 loop reads CASSLFGGGNTDTQYF. CDR3 coding DNA: TGTGCCAGCAGCTTGTTCGGGGGGGGTAACACAGATACGCAGTATTTT.

V gene TRBV9 combines with J gene TRBJ2-7, with 9 bases fitting TRBD1. The ends lost 0 bases at V and 4 bases at J; junction bases unmatched: 8. Germline V lookup: CDR1 SGDLS, CDR2 YYNGEE. The CDR3 is made up of 16 amino acids. CDR3 nucleotide sequence: TGTGCCAGCAGCGTAGGGACAGGGGCCGGGAGGTACGAGCAGTACTTC. This sequence encodes CASSVGTGAGRYEQYF.

This clone was found a few times. The CDR3 region is CASSSNPRTSGTYEQYF. The CDR3, as DNA: TGTGCCAGCAGTTCCAACCCGAGGACTAGCGGGACCTACGAGCAGTACTTC. This chain uses TRBV27 with TRBJ2-7, with 12 bases that match TRBD2. V was pared by 4 bases and J by 2 bases, with 9 bases of the junction left unmatched. The CDR3 length is 17 residues. Per the germline V gene, CDR1 is MNHEY and CDR2 is SMNVEV (reference sequence).

This clone has a handful of counts. The rearrangement uses TRBV30 and TRBJ1-2, with D possibly matching TRBD1 (6 bases). V was clipped by 3 bases and J by 7 bases, with 18 bases between them. In germline, CDR1 is GTSNPN, CDR2 SVGIG (reference sequence). There are 14 residues in the CDR3. The CDR3 nucleotides read TGTGCCTGGAGCCCTAAGTGGGGGCTGGGTGGCTACACCTTC. This gives the protein CAWSPKWGLGGYTF.

This clone has a handful of counts. This chain joins TRBV10-3 and TRBJ2-1, with 8 nucleotides matching TRBD2. V gave up 0 bases and J gave up 7 bases; unmatched junction bases: 14. CDR1 and CDR2 from the germline V gene are ENHRY and SYGVKD. This CDR3 is 18 amino acids long. CDR3 DNA: TGTGCCATCAGTGAGTCGGGCCGGGGACTAGAGATGTCTAATGAGCAGTTCTTC. The encoded protein is CAISESGRGLEMSNEQFF.

This clone has just a few counts. This chain links TRBV30 with TRBJ2-1; D remains ambiguous. V lost 0 bases to trimming and J lost 6 bases, with 6 bases between them. Germline CDR1 reads GTSNPN; CDR2 reads SVGIG (reference sequence). The CDR3 consists of 12 residues. In DNA form, the CDR3 reads TGTGCCTGGAGTGTACGAGGCAATGAGCAGTTCTTC. Amino acid sequence: CAWSVRGNEQFF. The complete variable domain, with remaining parts taken from reference TRBV30 and TRBJ2-1, reads SQTIHQWPATLVQPVGSPLSLECTVEGTSNPNLYWYRQAAGRGLQLLFYSVGIGQISSEVPQNLSASRPQDRQFILSSKKLLLSDSGFYLCAWSVRGNEQFFGPGTRLTVL.

This clone was detected a few times. J is TRBJ2-6 and V is TRBV7-3; D remains ambiguous. This CDR3 has 18 amino acids. Looked up from germline, CDR1 is SGHTA and CDR2 is FQGTGA. Trimming pared 1 base from V and 0 bases from J, leaving 13 bases between. The CDR3 DNA reads as TGTGCCAGCAGCTTAAGCCCACTCCAAAGCTCTGGGGCCAACGTCCTGACTTTC. Translation gives CASSLSPLQSSGANVLTF. The entire variable domain, with the rest obtained from reference TRBV7-3 and TRBJ2-6, is as follows: GAGVSQTPSNKVTEKGKYVELRCDPISGHTALYWYRQSLGQGPEFLIYFQGTGAADDSGLPNDRFFAVRPEGSVSTLKIQRTERGDSAVYLCASSLSPLQSSGANVLTFGAGSRLTVL.

This chain's CDR3 is CASSPGQGFPYEQYF. CDR3 sequence (DNA): TGCGCCAGCAGCCCGGGACAGGGGTTCCCCTACGAGCAGTACTTC. This chain joins TRBV5-1 and TRBJ2-7, with 10 bases fitting TRBD1. Germline V gene sequence: CDR1 SGHRS, CDR2 YFSETQ. The CDR3 sequence is 15 residues long. V lost 4 bases and J lost 2; bases outside the gene matches: 6.

This clone was counted only a few times. The chain has TRBV4-1 and TRBJ1-5; possibly TRBD1 for D (6 bases). There are 18 residues in the CDR3. In germline, CDR1 is MGHRA, CDR2 YSYEKL. V was pared by 0 bases and J by 7 bases, with 22 bases between. The CDR3 DNA follows: TGCGCCAGCAGCCAAGACCTCGGCGGGGGCAGTTTAATCCAGCCCCAGCATTTT. Its protein product is CASSQDLGGGSLIQPQHF.

The genes are TRBV4-2 and TRBJ1-5, with TRBD1 identical over 7 bases. The CDR3 has 13 residues. CDR1 is LGHNA and CDR2 is YNFKEQ in the germline V gene. V dropped 4 bases and J dropped 7; count of bases not matched to a gene: 4. This CDR3 is CASSLGGGQPQHF. In nucleotides, the CDR3 is TGTGCCAGCAGCCTAGGAGGGGGCCAGCCCCAGCATTTT.

This sequence joins TRBV29-1 and TRBJ2-1; 14 bases are a match to TRBD2. Germline V gene data show CDR1 as SQVTM and CDR2 as ANQGSEA. Unmatched junction bases numbered 7, after V lost 0 bases and J lost 9 bases. This CDR3 comprises 16 residues. The CDR3 spells CSVEDRLAGGPGEQFF. Written as DNA, the CDR3 is TGCAGCGTTGAAGATCGACTAGCGGGGGGGCCTGGTGAGCAGTTCTTC.

Of note for this clone: Relative to the germline gene, one junction end is altered; a read error may explain this. The V and J genes are TRBV6-5 and TRBJ1-1; D is uncertain. The length of the CDR3 is 12 residues. From germline, CDR1 is MNHEY and CDR2 SVGAGI. The CDR3 protein is CAISESSDLAFF. The DNA of the CDR3 is TGTGCCATCAGTGAGTCATCTGATTTAGCTTTCTTT.

This clone was seen a handful of times. The CDR3 loop reads CASSGESTYEQYF. The CDR3 nucleotides are TGTGCCAGCAGCGGAGAAAGTACTTACGAGCAGTACTTC. The chain recombines TRBV6-6 with TRBJ2-7; no reliable D call. The CDR3 has 13 amino acids. Germline V gene sequence: CDR1 MNHNY, CDR2 SVGAGI (reference sequence). Deletions cut 6 bases from V and 4 bases from J, with 13 bases between.

V and J are TRBV4-1 and TRBJ2-1; D ambiguous. The CDR3 is made up of 14 amino acids. The V end was cut by 2 bases, the J end by 9 bases, with 14 bases between. The V gene's germline CDR1 is MGHRA and CDR2 YSYEKL. CDR3 nucleotide sequence: TGCGCCAGCAGCCAAAACCCTGCTTTGGCTGAGCAGTTCTTC. Protein: CASSQNPALAEQFF.

The V and J genes are TRBV4-1 and TRBJ1-3; TRBD1 is a possible D gene (5 bases). Trimming left V 2 bases short and J 1 base short, with 9 bases between. This CDR3 is 15 amino acids long. The germline V gene has CDR1 MGHRA and CDR2 YSYEKL. This CDR3 reads CASSQQGSSGNTIYF. CDR3 nucleotides: TGCGCCAGCAGCCAACAGGGCAGTTCTGGAAACACCATATATTTT.

This clone turned up a few times. This chain joins TRBV11-2 and TRBJ1-2, with D unclear. CDR1 SGHAT and CDR2 FQNNGV come from the germline V gene. The length of the CDR3 is 13 residues. Trimming removed 3 bases at V and 2 bases at J, with 7 bases between. The CDR3 nucleotides read TGTGCCAGCAGCTTCCCAGAAAACTATGGCTACACCTTC. This translates into CASSFPENYGYTF.

The V call is TRBV28, the J call TRBJ2-1; TRBD2 might be the D (7 bases). V was clipped by 5 bases and J by 7 bases, with 21 bases between them. CDR1 is MDHEN and CDR2 is SYDVKM in the germline V gene. This CDR3 spans 16 amino acids. The CDR3 is CASSLLQGGSMNEQFF. The CDR3 nucleotides read TGTGCCAGCAGTCTACTACAGGGAGGGTCGATGAATGAGCAGTTCTTC.